The 10 T cell receptor beta chains given below trace back to one sample, sequenced in a study of Graves' ophthalmopathy and Graves' hyperthyroidism. RNA transcripts provided the template for amplifying TCR beta CDR3 regions. First-round RT-PCR relied on HTBI primers, and a second-round multiplex PCR came next. Using its own MiXCR run on the multiplex PCR reads, TCRdb lists one record per CDR3 protein. Among around 1,200,000 distinct CDR3 sequences listed, 35% to 40% were seen once. Sequencing input: peripheral blood or thyroid tissue (not recorded which). The receptors shown here come from an adult man with Graves' hyperthyroidism.

This clonotype came up a few times. The chain recombines TRBV6-1 with TRBJ2-7; D not resolved. Trimming left V 4 bases short and J 5 bases short, with 21 bases between. CDR3 length: 16 residues. Germline CDR1 and CDR2: MNHNS and SASEGT. The DNA of the CDR3 is TGTGCCAGCAGTGGATTCCCTCCGACCGGTGGTGACGAGCAGTACTTC. Protein sequence: CASSGFPPTGGDEQYF.

This clonotype was recorded a few times. The gene calls are TRBV12-3 or TRBV12-4 and TRBJ2-7; 10 bases are shared with TRBD1. The CDR3 consists of 14 residues. With V trimmed by 6 bases and J by 3 bases, 5 bases remained unmatched. This CDR3 is CASRPGTGDYEQYF. The DNA of the CDR3 is TGTGCCAGCAGACCCGGGACAGGGGACTACGAGCAGTACTTC.

This clonotype has a handful of counts. The chain links TRBV4-1 to TRBJ1-6; 7 bases align to TRBD1. Germline CDR1 MGHRA, CDR2 YSYEKL. After removal of 1 base from V and 3 bases from J, the junction contained 3 bases not matched to a gene. The CDR3 runs 16 residues. This CDR3 reads CASSQGRGFYNSPLHF. The DNA of the CDR3 is TGCGCCAGCAGCCAAGGCAGGGGGTTCTATAATTCACCCCTCCACTTT.

The chain has TRBV10-2 and TRBJ1-5; possible D gene TRBD1, 5 bases. Trimming removed 4 bases at V and 3 bases at J, with 10 bases between. The CDR3 length is 14 residues. CDR1 and CDR2 (germline): WSHSY, SAAADI. The CDR3 here is CASSVRDPNQPQHF. Written as DNA, the CDR3 is TGCGCCAGCAGTGTTAGGGACCCCAATCAGCCCCAGCATTTT.

J is TRBJ2-5 and V is TRBV4-1; D is possibly TRBD2 (6 bases). Trimming shortened V by 4 bases and J by 2 bases, and 11 bases separated the two germline ends. The CDR3 is 14 residues long. The germline V gene encodes CDR1 MGHRA and CDR2 YSYEKL. DNA of the CDR3: TGCGCCAGCAGCCCTATAGCGGCTCAAGAGACCCAGTACTTC. Translating it yields CASSPIAAQETQYF.

There are many counts of this clonotype. The genes are TRBV7-8 and TRBJ2-7; tentatively, D is TRBD1 or TRBD2 (5 bases each). The V gene lost 3 bases and the J gene lost 6 bases, with 24 bases spanning the gap. The CDR3 has 17 residues. In germline, CDR1 is SGHVS, CDR2 FQNEAQ. The CDR3 reads CASSFDGTGPDHFEQYF. The CDR3 DNA sequence: TGTGCCAGCAGCTTTGACGGGACGGGGCCCGATCACTTCGAGCAGTACTTC. The variable domain in full, completed from reference TRBV7-8 and TRBJ2-7, reads GAGVSQSPRYKVAKRGQDVALRCDPISGHVSLFWYQQALGQGPEFLTYFQNEAQLDKSGLPSDRFFAERPEGSVSTLKIQRTQQEDSAVYLCASSFDGTGPDHFEQYFGPGTRLTVT.

Comments on this clonotype: A much larger clone lies a single base off, so this may be a read error. V and J are TRBV20-1 and TRBJ1-2, with TRBD1 matching over 8 bases. This CDR3 region has 16 residues. CDR1 and CDR2 from the germline V gene are DFQATT and SNEGSKA (reference sequence). The V and J ends lost 3 bases and 8 bases, in that order; junction bases with no gene match: 17. The CDR3 region is CSARARGQVSPRGYTF. CDR3 DNA sequence: TGCAGTGCTAGGGCCCGGGGACAGGTCTCTCCAAGGGGCTACACCTTC.

This clonotype was seen repeatedly, ten times or more. The chain joins TRBV10-3 to TRBJ2-7; TRBD1 is a possible D gene (5 bases). Germline CDR1 reads ENHRY; CDR2 reads SYGVKD. This CDR3 has 11 residues. V shed 11 bases and J shed 6 bases, with 14 bases lying between them. The chain's CDR3 is CAARQGGEQYF. Here the CDR3 DNA reads TGTGCCGCGCGGCAGGGCGGCGAGCAGTACTTC.

This clonotype was seen at least ten times. V and J are TRBV7-9 and TRBJ2-7, with TRBD1 matching 7 bases. The ends lost 0 bases at V and 6 bases at J; junction bases unmatched: 2. Germline CDR1 and CDR2: SEHNR and FQNEAQ (reference sequence). CDR3 length: 13 residues. The CDR3 DNA is TGTGCCAGCAGCTTAGCAGGGACAGCCGAGCAGTACTTC. Its translation is CASSLAGTAEQYF.

This clonotype was counted many times. The V call is TRBV6-6, the J call TRBJ1-6; D is uncertain. The CDR3 loop spans 17 amino acids. CDR1 MNHNY and CDR2 SVGAGI come from the germline V gene (reference sequence). With 3 bases removed from V and 5 bases from J, the gap between germline ends came to 17 bases. The CDR3 sequence: CASSYSPGSRHNSPLHF. The CDR3 region has the DNA TGTGCCAGCAGTTATTCCCCGGGCAGTCGGCATAATTCACCCCTCCACTTT.